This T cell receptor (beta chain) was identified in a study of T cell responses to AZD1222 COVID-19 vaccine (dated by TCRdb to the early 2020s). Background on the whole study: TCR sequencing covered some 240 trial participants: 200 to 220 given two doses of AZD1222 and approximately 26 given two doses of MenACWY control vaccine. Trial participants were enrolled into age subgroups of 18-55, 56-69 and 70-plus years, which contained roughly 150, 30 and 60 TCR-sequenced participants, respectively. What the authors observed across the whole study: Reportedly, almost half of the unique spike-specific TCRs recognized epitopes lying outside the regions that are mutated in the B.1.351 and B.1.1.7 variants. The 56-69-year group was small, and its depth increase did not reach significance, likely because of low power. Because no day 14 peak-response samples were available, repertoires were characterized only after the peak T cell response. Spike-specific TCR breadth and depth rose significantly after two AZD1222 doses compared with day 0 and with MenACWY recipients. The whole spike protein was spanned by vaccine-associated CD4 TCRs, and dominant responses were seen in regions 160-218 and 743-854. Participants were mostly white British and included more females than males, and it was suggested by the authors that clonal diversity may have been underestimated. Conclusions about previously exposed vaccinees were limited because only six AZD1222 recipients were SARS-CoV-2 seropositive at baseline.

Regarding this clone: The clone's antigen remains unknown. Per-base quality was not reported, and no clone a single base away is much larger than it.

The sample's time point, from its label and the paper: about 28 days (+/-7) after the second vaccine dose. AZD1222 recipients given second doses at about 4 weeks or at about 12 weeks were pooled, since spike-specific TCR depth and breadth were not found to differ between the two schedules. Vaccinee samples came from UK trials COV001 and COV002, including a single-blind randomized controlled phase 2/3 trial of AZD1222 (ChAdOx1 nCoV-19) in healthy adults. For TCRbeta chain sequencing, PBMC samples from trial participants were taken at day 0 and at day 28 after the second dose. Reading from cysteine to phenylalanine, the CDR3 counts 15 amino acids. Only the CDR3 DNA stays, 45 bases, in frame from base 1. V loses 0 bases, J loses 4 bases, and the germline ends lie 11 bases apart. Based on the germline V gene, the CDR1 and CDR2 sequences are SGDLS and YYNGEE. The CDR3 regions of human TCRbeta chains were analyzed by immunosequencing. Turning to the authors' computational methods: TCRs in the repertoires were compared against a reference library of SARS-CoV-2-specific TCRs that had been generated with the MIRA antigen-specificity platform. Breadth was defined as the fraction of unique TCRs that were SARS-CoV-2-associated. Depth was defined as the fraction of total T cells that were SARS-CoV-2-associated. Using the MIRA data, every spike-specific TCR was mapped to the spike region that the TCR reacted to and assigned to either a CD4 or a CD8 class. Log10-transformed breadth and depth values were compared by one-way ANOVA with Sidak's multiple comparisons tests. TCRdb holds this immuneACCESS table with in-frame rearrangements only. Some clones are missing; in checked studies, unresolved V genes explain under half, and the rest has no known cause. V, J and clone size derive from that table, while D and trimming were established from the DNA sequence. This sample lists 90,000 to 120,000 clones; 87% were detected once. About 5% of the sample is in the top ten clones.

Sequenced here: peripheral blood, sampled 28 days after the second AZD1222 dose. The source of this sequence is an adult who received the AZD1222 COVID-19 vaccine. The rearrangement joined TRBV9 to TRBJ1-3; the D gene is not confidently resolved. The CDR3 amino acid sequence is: CASSVALGMGNTIYF. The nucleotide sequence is TGTGCCAGCAGCGTAGCTCTGGGGATGGGAAACACCATATATTTT.